This T cell receptor (beta chain) was retrieved from a study of OX40 agonist ivuxolimab in advanced cancers. About the study: Prior anti-PD-1, anti-PD-L1 or anti-CTLA-4 therapy was allowed; roughly 40% had some.

Blood sampling took place at baseline, cycle 4 day 1, and cycle 7 day 1. Some clones are missing from TCRdb's copy, which holds only in-frame ones; the method was immunoSEQ multiplex PCR. The sample holds some 80,000 clones, more than 70% seen once. Germline CDR1 and CDR2: MNHNS and SASEGT. This CDR3 contains 14 residues. V shed 4 bases and J shed 5 bases, with 12 bases lying between them. V gene TRBV6-1 combines with J gene TRBJ1-5; D is possibly TRBD1 (6 bases). The material was CD4+ or CD8+ T cells sorted from blood, obtained in a trial of the OX40 agonist ivuxolimab. The TCR sequence derives from an adult with an advanced solid tumor such as melanoma, head and neck, liver or kidney cancer. In nucleotides, the CDR3 is TGTGCCAGCAGTGGGGGGCAGGCGTATCAGCCCCAGCATTTT. Protein product: CASSGGQAYQPQHF.